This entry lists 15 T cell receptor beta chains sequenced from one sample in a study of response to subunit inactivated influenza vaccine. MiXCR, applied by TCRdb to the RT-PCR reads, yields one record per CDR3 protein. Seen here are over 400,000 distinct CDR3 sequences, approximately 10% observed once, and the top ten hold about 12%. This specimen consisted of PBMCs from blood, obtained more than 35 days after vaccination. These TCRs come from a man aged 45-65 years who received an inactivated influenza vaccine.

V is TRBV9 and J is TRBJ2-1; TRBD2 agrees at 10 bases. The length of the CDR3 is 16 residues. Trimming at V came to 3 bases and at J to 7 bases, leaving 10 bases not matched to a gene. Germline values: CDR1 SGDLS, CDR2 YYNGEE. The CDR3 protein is CASSGDLAGVENEQFF. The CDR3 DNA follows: TGTGCCAGCAGCGGAGATCTAGCGGGAGTTGAGAATGAGCAGTTCTTC.

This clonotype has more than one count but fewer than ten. The CDR3 protein is CSAWTSGALFEQFF. The DNA for the CDR3 is TGCAGTGCTTGGACTAGCGGGGCATTATTTGAGCAGTTCTTC. The chain recombines TRBV20-1 with TRBJ2-1; 12 bases map to TRBD2. V gave up 5 bases and J gave up 9 bases; unmatched junction bases: 8. The CDR3 consists of 14 residues. Germline V CDR1 and CDR2: DFQATT, SNEGSKA (reference sequence).

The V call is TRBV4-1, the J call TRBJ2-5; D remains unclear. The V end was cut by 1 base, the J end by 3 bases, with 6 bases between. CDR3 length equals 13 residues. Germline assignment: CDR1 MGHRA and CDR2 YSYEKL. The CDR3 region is CASSQVSEETQYF. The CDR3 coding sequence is TGCGCCAGCAGCCAAGTTTCTGAAGAGACCCAGTACTTC.

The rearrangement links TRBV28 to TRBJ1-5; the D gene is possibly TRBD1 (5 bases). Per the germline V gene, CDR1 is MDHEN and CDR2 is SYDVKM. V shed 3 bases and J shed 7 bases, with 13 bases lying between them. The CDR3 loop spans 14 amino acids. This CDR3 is CASSFPRVGQPQHF. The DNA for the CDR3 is TGTGCCAGCAGTTTCCCCAGGGTTGGACAGCCCCAGCATTTT.

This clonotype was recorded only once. CDR3 in DNA: TGTGCCAGCAGTGAAACGGGACTAGCGGAGTACAATGAGCAGTTCTTC. It encodes CASSETGLAEYNEQFF. The chain has TRBV2 and TRBJ2-1; 11 bases map to TRBD2. The CDR3 has 16 residues. The V and J ends lost 2 bases and 4 bases, in that order; junction bases with no gene match: 4. The germline V gene has CDR1 SNHLY and CDR2 FYNNEI.

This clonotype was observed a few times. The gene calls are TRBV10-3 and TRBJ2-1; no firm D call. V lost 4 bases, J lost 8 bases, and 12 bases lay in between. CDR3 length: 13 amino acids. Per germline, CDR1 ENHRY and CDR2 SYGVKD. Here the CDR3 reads CAISVVAGHEQFF. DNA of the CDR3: TGTGCCATCAGTGTTGTGGCTGGTCATGAGCAGTTCTTC.

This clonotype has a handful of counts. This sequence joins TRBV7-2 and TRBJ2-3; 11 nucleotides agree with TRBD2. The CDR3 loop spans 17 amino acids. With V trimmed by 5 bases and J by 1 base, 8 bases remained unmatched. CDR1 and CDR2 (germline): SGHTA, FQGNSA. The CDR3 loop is CASSILAGGIGTDTQYF. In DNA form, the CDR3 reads TGTGCCAGCAGCATCTTAGCGGGAGGGATTGGCACAGATACGCAGTATTTT.

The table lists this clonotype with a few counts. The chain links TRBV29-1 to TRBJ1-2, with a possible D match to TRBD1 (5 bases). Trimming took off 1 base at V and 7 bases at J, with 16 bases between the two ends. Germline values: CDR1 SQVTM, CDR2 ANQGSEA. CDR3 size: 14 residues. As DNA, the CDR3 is TGCAGCGTTGAAGTCGGGGCCAGGTCAGCTGGCTACACCTTC. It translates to CSVEVGARSAGYTF.

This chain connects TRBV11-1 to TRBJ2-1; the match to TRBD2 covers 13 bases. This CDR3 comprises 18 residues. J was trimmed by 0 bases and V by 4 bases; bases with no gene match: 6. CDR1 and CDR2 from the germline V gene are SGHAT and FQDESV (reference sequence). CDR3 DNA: TGTGCCAGCAGCTCAACTCGGACTAGCGGGAGCTCCTACAATGAGCAGTTCTTC. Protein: CASSSTRTSGSSYNEQFF.

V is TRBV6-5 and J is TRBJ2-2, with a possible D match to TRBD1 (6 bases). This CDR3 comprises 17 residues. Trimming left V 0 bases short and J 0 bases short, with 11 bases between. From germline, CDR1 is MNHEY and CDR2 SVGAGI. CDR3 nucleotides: TGTGCCAGCAGTTACTCGAGAGGGGGACCGAACACCGGGGAGCTGTTTTTT. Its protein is CASSYSRGGPNTGELFF.

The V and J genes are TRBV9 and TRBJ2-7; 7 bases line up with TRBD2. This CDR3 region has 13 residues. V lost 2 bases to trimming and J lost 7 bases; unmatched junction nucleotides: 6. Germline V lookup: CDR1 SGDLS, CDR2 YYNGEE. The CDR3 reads CASSVDGGLEQYF. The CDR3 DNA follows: TGTGCCAGCAGCGTCGACGGGGGGTTGGAGCAGTACTTC.

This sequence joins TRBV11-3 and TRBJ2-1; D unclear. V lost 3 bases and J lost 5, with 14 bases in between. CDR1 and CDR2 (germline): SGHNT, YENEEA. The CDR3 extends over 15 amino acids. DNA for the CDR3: TGTGCCAGCAGCTTGGACCCGATGAGAAACAATGAGCAGTTCTTC. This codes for CASSLDPMRNNEQFF. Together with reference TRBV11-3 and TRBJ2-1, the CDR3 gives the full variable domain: EAGVVQSPRYKIIEKKQPVAFWCNPISGHNTLYWYLQNLGQGPELLIRYENEEAVDDSQLPKDRFSAERLKGVDSTLKIQPAELGDSAVYLCASSLDPMRNNEQFFGPGTRLTVL.

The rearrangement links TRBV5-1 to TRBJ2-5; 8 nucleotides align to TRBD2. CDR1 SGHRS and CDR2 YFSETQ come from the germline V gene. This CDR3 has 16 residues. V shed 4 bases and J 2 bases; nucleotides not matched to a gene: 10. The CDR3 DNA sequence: TGCGCCAGCAGCCCTGGCCTCCGGGAGGGTCAAGAGACCCAGTACTTC. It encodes CASSPGLREGQETQYF.

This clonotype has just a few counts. The CDR3 loop is CASKWTVENTGELFF. The CDR3 nucleotides are TGCGCCAGCAAATGGACGGTTGAGAACACCGGGGAGCTGTTTTTT. The V and J genes are TRBV10-2 and TRBJ2-2; D is unresolved. Germline CDR1 WSHSY, CDR2 SAAADI. The germline V and J ends were trimmed by 7 bases and 1 base, with 13 bases remaining between them. This CDR3 has 15 amino acids.

CDR3 amino acids: CASSQGQGFGGEKLFF. The CDR3 DNA reads TGCGCCAGCAGCCAAGGGCAAGGATTCGGGGGTGAAAAACTGTTTTTT. The chain recombines TRBV4-3 with TRBJ1-4; TRBD1 is a possible D gene (5 bases). With 1 base removed from V and 7 bases from J, the gap between germline ends came to 16 bases. This CDR3 has 16 residues. The germline gives CDR1 LGHNA, CDR2 YSLEER.